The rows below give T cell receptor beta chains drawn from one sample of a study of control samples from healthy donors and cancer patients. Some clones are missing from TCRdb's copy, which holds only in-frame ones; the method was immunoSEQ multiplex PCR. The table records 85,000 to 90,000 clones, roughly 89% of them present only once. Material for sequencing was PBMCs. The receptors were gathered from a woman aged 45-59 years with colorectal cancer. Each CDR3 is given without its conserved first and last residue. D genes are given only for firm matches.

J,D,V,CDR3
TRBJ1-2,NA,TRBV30,AWRGRPYGYT
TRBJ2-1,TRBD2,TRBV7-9,ASSLLAGGYNEQF
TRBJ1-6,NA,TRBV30,AWSHRGGASSPLH
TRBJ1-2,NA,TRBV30,AWSVGGYGYT
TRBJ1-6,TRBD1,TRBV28,ASRRDSDSPLH
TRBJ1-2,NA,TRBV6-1,ASSENGARPGYT
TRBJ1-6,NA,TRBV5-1,ASSIGGGAYSPLH
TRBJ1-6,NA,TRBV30,AWSHPRTAKNSPLH
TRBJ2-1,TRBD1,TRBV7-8,ASSEGGLGYNEQF
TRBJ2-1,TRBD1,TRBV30,AWSPGQGRNEQF
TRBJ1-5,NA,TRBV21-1,ASSKARSRKQPQH
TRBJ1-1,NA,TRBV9,ASSASGAPNTEAF
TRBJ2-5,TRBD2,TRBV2,ASMTSEETQY
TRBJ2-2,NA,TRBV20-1,SASQGGSDAGELF
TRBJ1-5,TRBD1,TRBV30,AWSRGQGKNQPQH
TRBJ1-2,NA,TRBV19,ASRRERDYGYT
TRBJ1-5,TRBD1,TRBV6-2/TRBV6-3,ASSKGQGRNQPQH
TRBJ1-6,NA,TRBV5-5,ASSSFDNSPLH
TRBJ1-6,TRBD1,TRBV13,ASRLSDRVYSPLH
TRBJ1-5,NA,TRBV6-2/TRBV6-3,ASSYGGLGNQPQH
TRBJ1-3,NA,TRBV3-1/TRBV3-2,ASSQAGGGGSGNTIY
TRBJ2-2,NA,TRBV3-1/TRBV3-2,ASSPRRVTNTGELF
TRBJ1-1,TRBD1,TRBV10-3,AISETGAGDTEAF
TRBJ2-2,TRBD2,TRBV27,ASGYQASGSTGELF
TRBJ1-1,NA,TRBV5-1,ASSLGTENTEAF
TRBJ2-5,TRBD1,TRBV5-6,ASSATGGQETQY
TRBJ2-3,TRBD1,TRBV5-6,ASSLDRGYDTDTQY
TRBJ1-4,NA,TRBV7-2,ATSRRGASEKLF
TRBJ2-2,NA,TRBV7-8,ASSLRGNTGELF
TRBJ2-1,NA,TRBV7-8,ASSLTDSLYNEQF
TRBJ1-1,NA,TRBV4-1,ASSQELHFEAF
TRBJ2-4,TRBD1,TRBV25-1,ASSEDRGKYIQY
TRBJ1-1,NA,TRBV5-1,ASSLLGVTEAF
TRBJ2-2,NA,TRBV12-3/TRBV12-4,ASSRLNTGELF
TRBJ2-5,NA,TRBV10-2,ASSESDGETQY
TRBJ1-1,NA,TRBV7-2,ASSFSTEAF
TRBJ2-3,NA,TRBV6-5,ASSSLHGGVTDTQY
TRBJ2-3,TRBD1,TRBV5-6,ASSSGQGVADTQY
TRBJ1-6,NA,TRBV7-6,ASSLDRSSYNSPLH
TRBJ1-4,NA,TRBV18,ASSMSTNEKLF
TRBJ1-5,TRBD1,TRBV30,ACPRGTGVGQPQH
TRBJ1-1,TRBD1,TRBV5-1,ASSSLGQGRTEAF
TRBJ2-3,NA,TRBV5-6,ASSSTDTQY
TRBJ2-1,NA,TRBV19,ASSSQGRVNEQF
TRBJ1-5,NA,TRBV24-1,ATSDSGRYSNQPQH
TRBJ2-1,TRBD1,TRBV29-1,SVESQGARLGQF
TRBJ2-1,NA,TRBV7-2,ASSFGYNEQF
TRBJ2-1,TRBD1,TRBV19,ATQQGSSYNEQF
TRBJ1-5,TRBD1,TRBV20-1,SASGGQGLSQPQH
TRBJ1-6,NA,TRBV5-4,ASSPGYNSPLH
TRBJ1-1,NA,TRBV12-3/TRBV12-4,ASSPGYTEAF
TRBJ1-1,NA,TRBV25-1,ASSGLRDTEAF